This is a list of T cell receptor beta chains from one sample in a study of OX40 agonist ivuxolimab in advanced cancers. Clones were read by immunoSEQ multiplex PCR, and TCRdb kept only the in-frame ones, dropping some. This table holds some 100,000 clones, 94% found once. Sequencing was performed on CD4+ or CD8+ T cells sorted from blood, taken in a trial of the OX40 agonist ivuxolimab. The receptors originated from an adult with an advanced solid tumor such as melanoma, head and neck, liver or kidney cancer. The CDR3 runs from the conserved cysteine through the conserved F or W. Each record gives: D gene, V gene, clone size, J gene, CDR3 DNA, CDR3 protein. A D gene is named only where the DNA matches it firmly. Rows may omit the clone size; those that give it use once, few, many or a size class.

d_gene: -
v_gene: TRBV5-8
abundance: -
j_gene: TRBJ1-2
CDR3nt: TGTGCCAGCAGCGGATTTAGGCCAGAAGCTAACTATGGCTACACCTTC
CDR3aa: CASSGFRPEANYGYTF

d_gene: -
v_gene: TRBV6-5
abundance: -
j_gene: TRBJ2-5
CDR3nt: TGTGCCAGCAGTTACGGGAACCCGGACGGGGAGACCCAGTACTTC
CDR3aa: CASSYGNPDGETQYF

d_gene: TRBD1
v_gene: TRBV6-5
abundance: -
j_gene: TRBJ1-1
CDR3nt: TGTGCCAGCAGTATCGGACAGGGGGGTTACACTGAAGCTTTCTTT
CDR3aa: CASSIGQGGYTEAFF

d_gene: -
v_gene: TRBV5-1
abundance: once
j_gene: TRBJ2-7
CDR3nt: TGCGCCAGCAGCTTGGTGGCAGTTAGCTCCTACGAGCAGTACTTC
CDR3aa: CASSLVAVSSYEQYF

d_gene: -
v_gene: TRBV4-2
abundance: -
j_gene: TRBJ1-3
CDR3nt: TGTGCCAGCAGCCAAGAGGGTTTTGCTGGAAACACCATATATTTT
CDR3aa: CASSQEGFAGNTIYF

d_gene: TRBD2
v_gene: TRBV30
abundance: -
j_gene: TRBJ2-1
CDR3nt: TGTGCCTGGAGTGGGCTAGCGGGAGGGAATGAGCAGTTCTTC
CDR3aa: CAWSGLAGGNEQFF

d_gene: -
v_gene: TRBV10-2
abundance: -
j_gene: TRBJ2-7
CDR3nt: TGCGCCAGCAGCGGGGGCGCCCAGTACGAGCAGTACTTC
CDR3aa: CASSGGAQYEQYF

d_gene: -
v_gene: TRBV27
abundance: -
j_gene: TRBJ2-7
CDR3nt: TGTGCCAGTTCCCCGGCGGTCTGGAGCGAGGAGCAGTACTTC
CDR3aa: CASSPAVWSEEQYF

d_gene: -
v_gene: TRBV7-8
abundance: -
j_gene: TRBJ1-6
CDR3nt: TGTGCCAGCAGCTTAGCAGGCACAAATTCACCCCTCCACTTT
CDR3aa: CASSLAGTNSPLHF

d_gene: -
v_gene: TRBV27
abundance: -
j_gene: TRBJ2-7
CDR3nt: TGTGCCAGCAGTTTAGGCCGTGGTCCCACCTACGAGCAGTACTTC
CDR3aa: CASSLGRGPTYEQYF

d_gene: -
v_gene: TRBV9
abundance: few
j_gene: TRBJ1-5
CDR3nt: TGTGCCAGCAGCGTCGGCACCTATCAGCCCCAGCATTTT
CDR3aa: CASSVGTYQPQHF

d_gene: TRBD1
v_gene: TRBV19
abundance: -
j_gene: TRBJ1-1
CDR3nt: TGTGCCAGTAGCCGACAGGGTTCTGAAGCTTTCTTT
CDR3aa: CASSRQGSEAFF

d_gene: TRBD2
v_gene: TRBV5-1
abundance: once
j_gene: TRBJ2-1
CDR3nt: TGCGCCAGCAGCTTCGGACTAGCGGTTATCTACTCCTACAATGAGCAGTTCTTC
CDR3aa: CASSFGLAVIYSYNEQFF

d_gene: -
v_gene: TRBV6-5
abundance: -
j_gene: TRBJ1-2
CDR3nt: TGTGCCAGCAGTTACTTCGGGCAGGGATATCAATATGGCTACACCTTC
CDR3aa: CASSYFGQGYQYGYTF